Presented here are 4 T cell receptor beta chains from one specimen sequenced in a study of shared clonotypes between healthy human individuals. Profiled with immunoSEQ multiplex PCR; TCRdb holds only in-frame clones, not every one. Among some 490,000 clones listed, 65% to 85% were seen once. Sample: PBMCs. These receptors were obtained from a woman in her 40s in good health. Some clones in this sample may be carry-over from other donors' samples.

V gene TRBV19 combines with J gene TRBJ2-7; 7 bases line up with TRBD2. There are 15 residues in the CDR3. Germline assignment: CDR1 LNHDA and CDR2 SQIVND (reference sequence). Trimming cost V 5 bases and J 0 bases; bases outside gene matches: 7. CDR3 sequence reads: CASSLAASSSYEQYF. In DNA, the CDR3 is TGTGCCAGTAGTCTAGCGGCTTCAAGCTCCTACGAGCAGTACTTC.

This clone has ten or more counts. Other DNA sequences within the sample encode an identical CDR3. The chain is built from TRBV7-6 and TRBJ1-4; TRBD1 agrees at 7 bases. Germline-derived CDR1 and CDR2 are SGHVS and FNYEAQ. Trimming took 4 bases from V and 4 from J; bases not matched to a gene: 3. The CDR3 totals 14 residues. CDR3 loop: CASSSGQFNEKLFF. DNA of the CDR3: TGTGCCAGCAGCTCGGGACAGTTTAATGAAAAACTGTTTTTT.

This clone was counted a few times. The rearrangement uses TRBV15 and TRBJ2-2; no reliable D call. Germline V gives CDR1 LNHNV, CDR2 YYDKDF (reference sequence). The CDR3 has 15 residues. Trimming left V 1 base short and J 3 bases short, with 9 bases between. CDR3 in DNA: TGTGCCACCAGCAGAGGGGTGGGGTACACCGGGGAGCTGTTTTTT. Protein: CATSRGVGYTGELFF.

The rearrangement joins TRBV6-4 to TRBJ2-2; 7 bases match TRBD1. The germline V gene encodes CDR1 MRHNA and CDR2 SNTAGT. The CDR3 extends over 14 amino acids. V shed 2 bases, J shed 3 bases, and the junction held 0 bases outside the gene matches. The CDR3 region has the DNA TGTGCCAGCAGTGACGACAGGGACACCGGGGAGCTGTTTTTT. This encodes CASSDDRDTGELFF.